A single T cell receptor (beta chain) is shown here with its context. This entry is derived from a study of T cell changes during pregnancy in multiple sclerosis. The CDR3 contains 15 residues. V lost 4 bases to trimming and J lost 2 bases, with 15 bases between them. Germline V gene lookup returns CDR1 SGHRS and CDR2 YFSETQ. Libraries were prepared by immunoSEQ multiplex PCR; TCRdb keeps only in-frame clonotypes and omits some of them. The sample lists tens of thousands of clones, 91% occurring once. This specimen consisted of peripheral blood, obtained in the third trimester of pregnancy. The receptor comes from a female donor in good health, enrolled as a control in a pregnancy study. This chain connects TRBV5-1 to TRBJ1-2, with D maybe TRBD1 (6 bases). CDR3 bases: TGCGCCAGCAGCCAAACTTACAGGGAAAACTATGGCTACACCTTC. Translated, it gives CASSQTYRENYGYTF.